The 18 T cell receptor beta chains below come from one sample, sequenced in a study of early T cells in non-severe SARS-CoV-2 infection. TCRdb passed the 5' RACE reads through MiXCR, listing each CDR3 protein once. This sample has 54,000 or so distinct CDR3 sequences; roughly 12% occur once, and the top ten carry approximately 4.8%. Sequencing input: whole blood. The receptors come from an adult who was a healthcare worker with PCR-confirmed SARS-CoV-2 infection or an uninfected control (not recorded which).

This chain's CDR3 is CSASRSSTTDTQYF. The CDR3 DNA reads TGCAGTGCTAGTAGGTCTAGTACAACAGATACGCAGTATTTT. V gene TRBV20-1 combines with J gene TRBJ2-3, with D hard to call. V was shortened by 3 bases and J by 3 bases, with 13 bases between the two germline ends. This CDR3 comprises 14 residues. Germline V gene lookup returns CDR1 DFQATT and CDR2 SNEGSKA (reference sequence).

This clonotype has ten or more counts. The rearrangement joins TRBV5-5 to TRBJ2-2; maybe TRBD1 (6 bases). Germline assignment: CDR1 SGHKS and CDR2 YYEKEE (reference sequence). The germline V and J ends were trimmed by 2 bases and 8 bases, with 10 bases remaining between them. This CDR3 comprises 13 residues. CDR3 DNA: TGTGCCAGCAGCTTTAGGGGGTCTGGGGAGCTGTTTTTT. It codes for CASSFRGSGELFF.

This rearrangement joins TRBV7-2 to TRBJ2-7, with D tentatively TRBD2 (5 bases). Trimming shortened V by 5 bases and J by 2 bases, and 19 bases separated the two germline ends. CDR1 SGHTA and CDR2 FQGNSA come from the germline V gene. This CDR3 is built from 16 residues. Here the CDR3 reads CASSPGLGQAPYEQYF. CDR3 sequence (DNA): TGTGCCAGCAGCCCGGGGTTAGGGCAGGCCCCCTACGAGCAGTACTTC.

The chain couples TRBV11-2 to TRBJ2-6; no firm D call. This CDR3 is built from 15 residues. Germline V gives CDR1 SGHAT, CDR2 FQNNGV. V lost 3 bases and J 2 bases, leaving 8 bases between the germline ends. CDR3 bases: TGTGCCAGCAGCTTCCACTTGACTGGGGCCAACGTCCTGACTTTC. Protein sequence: CASSFHLTGANVLTF.

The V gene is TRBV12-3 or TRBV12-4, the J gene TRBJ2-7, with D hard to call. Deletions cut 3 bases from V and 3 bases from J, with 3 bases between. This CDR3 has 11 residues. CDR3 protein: CASSFHYEQYF. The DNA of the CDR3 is TGTGCCAGCAGTTTCCACTACGAGCAGTACTTC.

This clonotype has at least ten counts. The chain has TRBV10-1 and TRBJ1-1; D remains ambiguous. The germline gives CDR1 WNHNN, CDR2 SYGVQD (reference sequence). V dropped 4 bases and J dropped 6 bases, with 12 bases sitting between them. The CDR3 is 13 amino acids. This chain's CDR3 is CASSGGGTAEAFF. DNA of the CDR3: TGCGCCAGCAGTGGTGGCGGCACAGCTGAAGCTTTCTTT.

The CDR3, as DNA: TGTGCCAGCACCACCGGGACACGTCAACCTTCGGAGACCCAGTACTTC. Encoded protein: CASTTGTRQPSETQYF. V gene TRBV7-9 combines with J gene TRBJ2-5; the D gene is possibly TRBD1 (6 bases). Germline CDR1 reads SEHNR; CDR2 reads FQNEAQ (reference sequence). CDR3 length: 16 residues. The V and J ends lost 7 bases and 5 bases respectively, with 23 bases between them.

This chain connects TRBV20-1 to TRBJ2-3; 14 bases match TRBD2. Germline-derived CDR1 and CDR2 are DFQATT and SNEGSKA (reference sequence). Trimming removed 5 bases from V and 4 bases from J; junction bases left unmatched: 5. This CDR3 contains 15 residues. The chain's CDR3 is CSARTSGGLADTQYF. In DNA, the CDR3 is TGCAGTGCTCGGACTAGCGGGGGGTTGGCAGATACGCAGTATTTT.

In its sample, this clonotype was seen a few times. The CDR3 sequence: CASTQTPRGAIGEQFF. CDR3 coding DNA: TGCGCCAGCACCCAAACCCCCAGGGGCGCAATCGGCGAGCAGTTCTTC. This rearrangement joins TRBV5-1 to TRBJ2-1, with D possibly TRBD1 on 6 matching bases. This CDR3 contains 16 residues. The germline gives CDR1 SGHRS, CDR2 YFSETQ. V dropped 6 bases and J dropped 10 bases, with 26 bases sitting between them.

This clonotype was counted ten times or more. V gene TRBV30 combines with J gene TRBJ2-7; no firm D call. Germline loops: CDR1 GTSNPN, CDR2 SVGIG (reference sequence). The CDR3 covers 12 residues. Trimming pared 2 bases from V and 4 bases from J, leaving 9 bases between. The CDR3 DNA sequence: TGTGCCTGGAGTCCACGAAGATACGAGCAGTACTTC. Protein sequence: CAWSPRRYEQYF.

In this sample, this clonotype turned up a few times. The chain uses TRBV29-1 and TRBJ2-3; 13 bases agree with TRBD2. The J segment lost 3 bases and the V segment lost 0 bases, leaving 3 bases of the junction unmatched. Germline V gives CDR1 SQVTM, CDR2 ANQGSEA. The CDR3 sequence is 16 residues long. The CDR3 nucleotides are TGCAGCGTTGAAGATCCGGGACTAGCGGGAACAGATACGCAGTATTTT. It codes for CSVEDPGLAGTDTQYF.

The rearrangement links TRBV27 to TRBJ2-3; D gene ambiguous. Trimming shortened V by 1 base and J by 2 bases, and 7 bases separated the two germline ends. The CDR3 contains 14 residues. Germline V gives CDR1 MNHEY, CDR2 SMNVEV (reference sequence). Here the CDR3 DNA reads TGTGCCAGCAGTTTATGGATATCCACAGATACGCAGTATTTT. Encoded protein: CASSLWISTDTQYF.

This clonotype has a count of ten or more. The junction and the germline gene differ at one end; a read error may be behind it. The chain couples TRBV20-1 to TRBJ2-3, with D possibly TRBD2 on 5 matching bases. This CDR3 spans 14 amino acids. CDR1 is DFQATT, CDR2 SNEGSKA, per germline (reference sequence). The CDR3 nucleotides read TGCAGTGCCAGAGGAAGCGGTGGGGTGGGTACGCAGTATTTT. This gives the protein CSARGSGGVGTQYF.

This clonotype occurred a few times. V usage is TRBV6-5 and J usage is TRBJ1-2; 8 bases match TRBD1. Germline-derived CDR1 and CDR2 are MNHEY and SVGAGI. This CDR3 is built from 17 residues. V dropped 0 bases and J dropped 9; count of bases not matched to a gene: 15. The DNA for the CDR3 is TGTGCCAGCAGTTACTCGTTACCCCTTTACAGGGGGACGAGCTACACCTTC. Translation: CASSYSLPLYRGTSYTF.

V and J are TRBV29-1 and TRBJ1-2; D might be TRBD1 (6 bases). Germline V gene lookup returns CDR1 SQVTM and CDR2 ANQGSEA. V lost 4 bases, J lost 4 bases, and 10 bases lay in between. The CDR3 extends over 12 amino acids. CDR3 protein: CSVGGQSYGYTF. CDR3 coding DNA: TGCAGCGTTGGAGGACAGTCCTATGGCTACACCTTC.

DNA for the CDR3: TGTGCCAGCACCGGACTGACTCCCACAGATACGCAGTATTTT. It codes for CASTGLTPTDTQYF. The J gene is TRBJ2-3, the V gene TRBV2; possibly TRBD2 for D (5 bases). The CDR3 extends over 14 amino acids. The germline V and J ends were trimmed by 7 bases and 2 bases, with 13 bases remaining between them. Germline V gene sequence: CDR1 SNHLY, CDR2 FYNNEI.

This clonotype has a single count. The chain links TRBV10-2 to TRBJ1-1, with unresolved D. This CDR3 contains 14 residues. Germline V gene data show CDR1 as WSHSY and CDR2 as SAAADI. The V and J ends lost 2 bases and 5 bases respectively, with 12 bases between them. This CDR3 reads CASSERPPWTEAFF. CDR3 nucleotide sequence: TGCGCCAGCAGTGAGAGGCCCCCTTGGACTGAAGCTTTCTTT.

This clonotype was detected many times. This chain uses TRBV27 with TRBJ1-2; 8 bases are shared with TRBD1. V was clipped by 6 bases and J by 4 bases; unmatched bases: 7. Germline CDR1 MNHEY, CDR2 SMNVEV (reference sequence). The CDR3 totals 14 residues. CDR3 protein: CASRTQGQGYGYTF. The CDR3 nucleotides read TGTGCCAGCAGGACCCAAGGACAGGGCTATGGCTACACCTTC.